A single sample gave rise to the 7 T cell receptor beta chains below, sequenced in a study of blood T cell repertoires in COVID-19. The repertoire was sequenced with immunoSEQ multiplex PCR; TCRdb's copy has only in-frame clones and lacks some. Among 100,000 to 150,000 clones listed, around 81% were seen once. The sequenced material came from peripheral blood. Receptor source: a woman in her 50s with acute or convalescent COVID-19.

The chain employs TRBV7-9 and TRBJ2-5; D may be TRBD2 (6 bases). V was pared by 2 bases and J by 5 bases, with 18 bases between. The CDR3 sequence is 16 residues long. The germline V gene encodes CDR1 SEHNR and CDR2 FQNEAQ (reference sequence). CDR3 region: CASSLSGGPRRETQYF. In DNA form, the CDR3 reads TGTGCCAGCAGCTTATCCGGGGGACCTCGTAGGGAGACCCAGTACTTC.

Details on this clone: Different DNA sequences within this sample yield the same CDR3. The chain uses TRBV9 and TRBJ2-3, with D unresolved. Germline V gene lookup returns CDR1 SGDLS and CDR2 YYNGEE. V was clipped by 3 bases and J by 0 bases, with 8 bases between them. The CDR3 extends over 14 amino acids. The CDR3 nucleotides are TGTGCCAGCAGCGCCCCCTCGAGCACAGATACGCAGTATTTT. The encoded protein is CASSAPSSTDTQYF.

J is TRBJ2-7 and V is TRBV18, with D possibly being TRBD1 (6 bases). Trimming took 8 bases from V and 2 from J, leaving 13 bases between them. Germline CDR1 reads KGHSH; CDR2 reads LQKENI. This CDR3 region has 13 residues. CDR3 amino acids: CASRRDMAYEQYF. The CDR3 DNA reads as TGTGCCAGCCGCCGGGACATGGCCTACGAGCAGTACTTC.

This rearrangement joins TRBV27 to TRBJ1-5; D may be TRBD1 (5 bases). With 9 bases removed from V and 11 bases from J, the gap between germline ends came to 17 bases. Germline V gene data show CDR1 as MNHEY and CDR2 as SMNVEV (reference sequence). The CDR3 runs 12 residues. CDR3 protein: CASGGVGMAQHF. In nucleotides, the CDR3 is TGTGCCAGTGGGGGGGTCGGCATGGCCCAGCATTTT.

The V and J genes are TRBV18 and TRBJ1-2; D is perhaps TRBD1 (5 bases). The germline CDR1 and CDR2 sequences are KGHSH and LQKENI. Trimming removed 0 bases at V and 4 bases at J, with 9 bases between. The CDR3 loop spans 14 amino acids. The CDR3 DNA is TGTGCCAGCTCACCACCGGCAGGGCGCTATGGCTACACCTTC. It codes for CASSPPAGRYGYTF.

V usage is TRBV30 and J usage is TRBJ2-7, with 7 bases fitting TRBD1. The CDR3 loop spans 14 amino acids. Germline V gene data show CDR1 as GTSNPN and CDR2 as SVGIG (reference sequence). Trimming removed 2 bases from V and 5 bases from J; junction bases left unmatched: 9. CDR3 nucleotide sequence: TGTGCCTGGAGTCCGACAGGGTGGGGGAACGAGCAGTACTTC. It is translated as CAWSPTGWGNEQYF.

The genes are TRBV5-4 and TRBJ2-7; 12 nucleotides align to TRBD2. Trimming at V came to 0 bases and at J to 2 bases, leaving 3 bases not matched to a gene. The CDR3 extends over 16 amino acids. Germline V gene sequence: CDR1 SGHNT, CDR2 YYREEE (reference sequence). In nucleotides, the CDR3 is TGTGCCAGCAGCTTGGGGACTAGCGGGACGACCTACGAGCAGTACTTC. It yields the protein CASSLGTSGTTYEQYF.